These 6 T cell receptor beta chains were sequenced from one sample in a study of control samples from healthy donors and cancer patients. Sequencing was performed with immunoSEQ multiplex PCR; in TCRdb, only in-frame clones are kept and a portion is missing. The repertoire holds about 220,000 clones, with roughly 94% as singletons. Material: blood. The origin of the receptors is a man in his forties or fifties in good health.

V and J are TRBV19 and TRBJ2-1; 8 positions agree with TRBD2. Trimming cost V 7 bases and J 4 bases; bases outside gene matches: 6. CDR1 and CDR2 (germline): LNHDA, SQIVND (reference sequence). The CDR3 loop spans 14 amino acids. Here the CDR3 DNA reads TGTGCCAGTAAGGGACTAGAACATTACAATGAGCAGTTCTTC. This sequence encodes CASKGLEHYNEQFF.

The rearrangement uses TRBV18 and TRBJ2-3; D call uncertain. The ends were cut back, 2 bases at V and 3 bases at J, with 12 bases in the middle. The CDR3 runs to 15 residues. Germline CDR1 reads KGHSH; CDR2 reads LQKENI. Here the CDR3 DNA reads TGTGCCAGCTCACCAGGCGGTCACAAGACAGATACGCAGTATTTT. Translation gives CASSPGGHKTDTQYF.

The chain carries TRBV18 and TRBJ2-5; possibly TRBD2 for D (6 bases). The germline CDR1 and CDR2 sequences are KGHSH and LQKENI. The CDR3 has 15 residues. Trimming pared 3 bases from V and 1 base from J, leaving 12 bases between. CDR3 sequence: CASSPRDRIQETQYF. DNA of the CDR3: TGTGCCAGCTCACCGCGGGACCGTATCCAAGAGACCCAGTACTTC. Looking up the rest from reference TRBV18 and TRBJ2-5 gives the full variable domain: NAGVMQNPRHLVRRRGQEARLRCSPMKGHSHVYWYRQLPEEGLKFMVYLQKENIIDESGMPKERFSAEFPKEGPSILRIQQVVRGDSAAYFCASSPRDRIQETQYFGPGTRLLVL.

With respect to this clone: This same CDR3 is encoded by further DNA sequences in the sample. In nucleotides, the CDR3 is TGTGCCAGCAGTTTGACAGGGAACTATGGCTACACCTTC. This translates into CASSLTGNYGYTF. The chain uses TRBV28 and TRBJ1-2; TRBD1 aligns across 7 bases. The V segment lost 3 bases and the J segment 2 bases; nucleotides outside the gene matches: 0. CDR3 length: 13 amino acids. Germline V gene lookup returns CDR1 MDHEN and CDR2 SYDVKM.

This sequence joins TRBV29-1 and TRBJ2-2; the D is unclear. V dropped 5 bases and J dropped 0 bases, with 10 bases sitting between them. The CDR3 sequence is 14 residues long. CDR1 SQVTM and CDR2 ANQGSEA come from the germline V gene. CDR3 residues: CSVMTAANTGELFF. In DNA, the CDR3 is TGCAGCGTTATGACTGCCGCGAACACCGGGGAGCTGTTTTTT.

This chain joins TRBV28 and TRBJ1-4, with 8 nucleotides matching TRBD1. The CDR3 is made up of 15 amino acids. Germline V CDR1 and CDR2: MDHEN, SYDVKM. J lost 10 bases, V lost 3 bases, and 10 bases had no gene match. The DNA of the CDR3 is TGTGCCAGCAGTTTTTCACAGGGGGTTTTTGGAAAACTGTTTTTT. Translation gives CASSFSQGVFGKLFF.